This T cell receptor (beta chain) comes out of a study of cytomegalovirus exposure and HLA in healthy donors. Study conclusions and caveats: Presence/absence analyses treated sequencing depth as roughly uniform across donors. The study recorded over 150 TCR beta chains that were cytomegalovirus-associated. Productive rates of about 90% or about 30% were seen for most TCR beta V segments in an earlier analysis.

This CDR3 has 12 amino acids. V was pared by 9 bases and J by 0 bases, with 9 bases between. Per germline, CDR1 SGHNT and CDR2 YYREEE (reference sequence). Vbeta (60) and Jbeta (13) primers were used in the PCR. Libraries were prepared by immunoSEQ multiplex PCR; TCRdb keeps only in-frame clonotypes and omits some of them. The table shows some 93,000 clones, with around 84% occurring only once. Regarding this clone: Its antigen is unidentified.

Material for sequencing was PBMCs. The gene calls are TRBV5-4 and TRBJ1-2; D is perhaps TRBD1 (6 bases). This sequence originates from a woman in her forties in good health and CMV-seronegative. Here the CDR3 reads CATRQANYGYTF. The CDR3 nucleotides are TGTGCCACCCGACAGGCTAACTATGGCTACACCTTC.